The 23 T cell receptor beta chains in this list originate from one sample, sequenced in a study of T cells after yellow fever vaccination. TCRdb itself ran the 5' RACE reads through MiXCR, one entry per CDR3 protein. The table has about 400,000 distinct CDR3 sequences, under 14% seen once. The material sequenced was PBMCs, taken on the day of the first yellow fever vaccination. These receptors were collected from a man between 18 and 35 years old who received the YFV17D yellow fever vaccine.

CDR3 in amino acids: CASSLVASSYNEQFF. The CDR3 DNA follows: TGCGCCAGCAGCTTGGTAGCCAGCTCCTACAATGAGCAGTTCTTC. The chain couples TRBV5-1 to TRBJ2-1; no clear D. CDR3 size: 15 residues. The germline V gene has CDR1 SGHRS and CDR2 YFSETQ. The V and J ends lost 0 bases and 0 bases respectively, with 7 bases between them.

This chain joins TRBV5-5 and TRBJ2-2; 7 bases align to TRBD1. The germline gives CDR1 SGHKS, CDR2 YYEKEE (reference sequence). V lost 0 bases and J lost 2; bases outside the gene matches: 4. This CDR3 region has 16 residues. Here the CDR3 reads CASSLEGTANTGELFF. Here the CDR3 DNA reads TGTGCCAGCAGCTTGGAAGGGACAGCCAACACCGGGGAGCTGTTTTTT.

This clonotype was seen a few times. This chain uses TRBV6-5 with TRBJ2-3, with a tentative D call TRBD1 (6 bases). The CDR3 covers 18 residues. Trimming removed 0 bases at V and 1 base at J, with 17 bases between. Germline V lookup: CDR1 MNHEY, CDR2 SVGAGI. The CDR3 region has the DNA TGTGCCAGCAGTTACTCAGGGGGTCTAGGGCCCGGCACAGATACGCAGTATTTT. Its translation is CASSYSGGLGPGTDTQYF.

In its sample, this clonotype was seen a few times. V gene TRBV11-2 combines with J gene TRBJ2-3; 10 nucleotides line up with TRBD1. The CDR3 covers 18 residues. Germline CDR1 reads SGHAT; CDR2 reads FQNNGV. Trimming at V came to 6 bases and at J to 0 bases, leaving 12 bases not matched to a gene. CDR3 sequence reads: CASRTGTGATFSTDTQYF. CDR3 nucleotides: TGTGCCAGCAGAACAGGGACAGGGGCGACTTTTAGCACAGATACGCAGTATTTT.

This clonotype was counted at least ten times. The chain is built from TRBV29-1 and TRBJ2-7; 7 positions match TRBD1. With 6 bases clipped from V and 0 bases from J, the junction kept 11 bases outside the gene matches. This CDR3 is 15 amino acids long. The germline V gene has CDR1 SQVTM and CDR2 ANQGSEA. This chain's CDR3 is CSVARTDRSSYEQYF. The CDR3 DNA reads as TGCAGCGTGGCCCGCACGGACAGGAGCTCCTACGAGCAGTACTTC.

This chain connects TRBV6-2 or TRBV6-3 to TRBJ2-1; D remains ambiguous. The CDR3 is 15 residues long. Trimming removed 7 bases from V and 2 bases from J, with 15 bases in between. Germline-derived CDR1 and CDR2 are MNHEY and SVGEGT. As DNA, the CDR3 is TGTGCCAGCACCGCTCTCTTGATTACCTACAATGAGCAGTTCTTC. Residues: CASTALLITYNEQFF.

The V call is TRBV29-1, the J call TRBJ2-3, with D maybe TRBD2 (6 bases). Germline CDR1 SQVTM, CDR2 ANQGSEA. The ends were cut back, 5 bases at V and 2 bases at J, with 14 bases in the middle. The CDR3 has 14 amino acids. CDR3 DNA sequence: TGCAGCGTTATACCGGGACTCGTCACAGATACGCAGTATTTT. This encodes CSVIPGLVTDTQYF.

This chain joins TRBV10-2 and TRBJ2-1, with 10 positions matching TRBD2. CDR3 length: 17 residues. In germline, CDR1 is WSHSY, CDR2 SAAADI. After removal of 5 bases from V and 9 bases from J, the junction contained 16 bases not matched to a gene. CDR3 in amino acids: CASSRLFERGGVFEQFF. The CDR3 nucleotides read TGCGCCAGCAGTCGACTTTTTGAGCGGGGGGGCGTCTTTGAGCAGTTCTTC.

This clonotype was observed a few times. The chain combines TRBV9 with TRBJ2-5; 10 bases line up with TRBD2. CDR1 SGDLS and CDR2 YYNGEE come from the germline V gene. The CDR3 is made up of 17 amino acids. Losses at the gene ends were 0 bases for V and 2 bases for J; bases not matched to a gene: 7. The CDR3 nucleotides are TGTGCCAGCAGCGTAGGAGTCCTAGCGGGGGCTCAAGAGACCCAGTACTTC. Translating gives CASSVGVLAGAQETQYF.

This chain connects TRBV5-6 to TRBJ2-7; a weak D match, TRBD1 (6 bases). CDR1 is SGHDT, CDR2 YYEEEE, per germline. The CDR3 runs 15 residues. The germline V and J ends were trimmed by 4 bases and 3 bases, with 17 bases remaining between them. CDR3 protein: CASSPDSGGLYEQYV. The CDR3 DNA is TGTGCCAGCAGCCCGGACAGCGGCGGCCTCTACGAGCAGTACGTC.

V usage is TRBV6-5 and J usage is TRBJ2-3; D not resolved. Germline CDR1 is MNHEY and CDR2 is SVGAGI. The CDR3 has 15 residues. The ends were cut back, 1 base at V and 6 bases at J, with 14 bases in the middle. The CDR3 is CASSYFGAPEDTQYF. The CDR3 DNA sequence: TGTGCCAGCAGTTACTTTGGTGCGCCCGAGGATACGCAGTATTTT.

This clonotype was seen more than once but under ten times. The chain links TRBV7-2 to TRBJ1-2; no reliable D call. Germline V CDR1 and CDR2: SGHTA, FQGNSA. This CDR3 has 13 residues. Trimming left V 1 base short and J 6 bases short, with 9 bases between. The CDR3: CASSLGEADGYTF. The CDR3 region has the DNA TGTGCCAGCAGCTTAGGGGAGGCTGATGGCTACACCTTC.

Many counts were recorded for this clonotype. This chain joins TRBV12-3 or TRBV12-4 and TRBJ2-2; no clear D. The CDR3 extends over 12 amino acids. Trimming took 5 bases from V and 4 from J, leaving 5 bases between them. This CDR3 is CASSRSTGELFF. DNA of the CDR3: TGTGCCAGCAGTCGATCCACCGGGGAGCTGTTTTTT.

The chain has TRBV6-2 or TRBV6-3 and TRBJ1-6, with TRBD1 matching over 11 bases. After removal of 5 bases from V and 9 bases from J, the junction contained 9 bases not matched to a gene. CDR1 is MNHEY, CDR2 SVGEGT, per germline. CDR3 length: 16 amino acids. DNA of the CDR3: TGTGCCAGCAGTCTTGGGACAGGGGGAAGTCGTTCACCCCTCCACTTT. It is translated as CASSLGTGGSRSPLHF.

The sample holds many counts of this clonotype. The CDR3 spells CASSFIGNRGNEQFF. The CDR3 region has the DNA TGTGCCAGCAGTTTTATAGGTAACAGGGGAAATGAGCAGTTCTTC. This rearrangement joins TRBV28 to TRBJ2-1; 7 nucleotides match TRBD1. This CDR3 is built from 15 residues. From germline, CDR1 is MDHEN and CDR2 SYDVKM. After removal of 3 bases from V and 7 bases from J, the junction contained 9 bases not matched to a gene.

This clonotype was seen repeatedly, ten times or more. This sequence joins TRBV7-2 and TRBJ2-5; TRBD2 matches 8 bases. The V segment lost 2 bases and the J segment 1 base; nucleotides outside the gene matches: 0. The CDR3 contains 14 residues. The germline gives CDR1 SGHTA, CDR2 FQGNSA. The CDR3 region is CASSLTSGQETQYF. The CDR3 DNA reads TGTGCCAGCAGCTTAACTAGCGGCCAAGAGACCCAGTACTTC.

This clonotype was detected ten times or more. CDR3 in DNA: TGTGCCAGCAGCTTAAAAGCGGGGGGTCTTTTAACCTACAATGAGCAGTTCTTC. It is translated as CASSLKAGGLLTYNEQFF. This chain uses TRBV11-2 with TRBJ2-1; 9 bases match TRBD2. The length of the CDR3 is 18 residues. The ends lost 2 bases at V and 2 bases at J; junction bases unmatched: 10. The germline V gene encodes CDR1 SGHAT and CDR2 FQNNGV.

CDR3 coding DNA: TGCGCCAGCAGCCCCCAGGTCCGGGGCAATGAGCAGTTCTTC. It encodes CASSPQVRGNEQFF. The rearrangement joins TRBV4-3 to TRBJ2-1, with D possibly matching TRBD2 (5 bases). There are 14 residues in the CDR3. The V and J ends lost 4 bases and 6 bases respectively, with 13 bases between them. From germline, CDR1 is LGHNA and CDR2 YSLEER.

The table lists this clonotype with a few counts. This chain connects TRBV5-1 to TRBJ1-2, with D maybe TRBD1 (6 bases). Germline V gene lookup returns CDR1 SGHRS and CDR2 YFSETQ. The CDR3 runs to 16 residues. V lost 1 base and J lost 3, with 16 bases in between. The CDR3 loop reads CASSLNAQGVHYGYTF. CDR3 nucleotides: TGCGCCAGCAGCTTGAACGCACAGGGAGTACACTATGGCTACACCTTC.

This clonotype was detected only a few times. This sequence joins TRBV5-1 and TRBJ1-5; D gene uncertain. Germline V gives CDR1 SGHRS, CDR2 YFSETQ. The CDR3 consists of 13 residues. The V end lost 5 bases, the J end lost 5 bases, and 11 bases lay between the germline ends. CDR3 protein: CASSEDRDQPQHF. CDR3 nucleotides: TGCGCCAGCAGTGAGGACCGCGATCAGCCCCAGCATTTT.

J is TRBJ2-7 and V is TRBV5-1, with 11 positions matching TRBD1. The CDR3 has 13 amino acids. V was pared by 0 bases and J by 11 bases, with 4 bases of the junction left unmatched. CDR1 SGHRS and CDR2 YFSETQ come from the germline V gene. CDR3 sequence: CASSLDRDRGEYF. The CDR3 bases are TGCGCCAGCAGCTTGGATCGGGACAGGGGGGAGTACTTC. Using reference TRBV5-1 and TRBJ2-7 for the parts outside the CDR3, the full variable domain is KAGVTQTPRYLIKTRGQQVTLSCSPISGHRSVSWYQQTPGQGLQFLFEYFSETQRNKGNFPGRFSGRQFSNSRSEMNVSTLELGDSALYLCASSLDRDRGEYFGPGTRLTVT.

The chain uses TRBV20-1 and TRBJ1-2; TRBD1 matches 12 bases. V trimming: 6 bases; J trimming: 4 bases; junction bases outside the gene matches: 9. The CDR3 spans 15 residues. Germline V gene sequence: CDR1 DFQATT, CDR2 SNEGSKA (reference sequence). DNA for the CDR3: TGCAGTGCGGCCGGGACAGGGGGCTCGGGCTATGGCTACACCTTC. Translation: CSAAGTGGSGYGYTF.

This clonotype was recorded many times. This chain uses TRBV7-2 with TRBJ2-4; 9 bases agree with TRBD1. Germline V CDR1 and CDR2: SGHTA, FQGNSA. CDR3 length: 13 amino acids. Trimming at V came to 3 bases and at J to 8 bases, leaving 2 bases not matched to a gene. The CDR3 DNA follows: TGTGCCAGCAGCTTGGACAGGGGTCACATTCAGTACTTC. Residues: CASSLDRGHIQYF.